This T cell receptor (beta chain) was obtained from a study of early stage breast cancer tumors. Study summary: Of around 15 invasive breast tumors, about a dozen were hormone receptor-positive, HER2-negative. Study-level results: Chain pairing and CD4, CD8 or FOXP3 expression were not captured. Compared with adjacent normal breast tissue, tumors showed roughly 2.5-fold greater T cell density and higher clonality. Enriched TCRB sequences shared across patients were mostly commonly generated sequences.

Turning to this clone: The antigen is unknown.

Using immunoSEQ multiplex PCR, the repertoire was profiled, and TCRdb retains in-frame clones only, with some absent. The sample has several thousand clones; 60% to 65% are singletons. The clonotype was recovered from a person aged 45 to 60 with breast cancer. The specimen was breast tumor tissue.

Here the CDR3 reads CASSPVGAVREQYF. CDR3 coding DNA: TGTGCCAGCAGCCCCGTTGGAGCCGTACGGGAGCAGTACTTC. The chain recombines TRBV7-2 with TRBJ2-7; D uncertain. V shed 5 bases and J shed 7 bases, with 18 bases lying between them. The germline gives CDR1 SGHTA, CDR2 FQGNSA. The CDR3 has 14 residues.